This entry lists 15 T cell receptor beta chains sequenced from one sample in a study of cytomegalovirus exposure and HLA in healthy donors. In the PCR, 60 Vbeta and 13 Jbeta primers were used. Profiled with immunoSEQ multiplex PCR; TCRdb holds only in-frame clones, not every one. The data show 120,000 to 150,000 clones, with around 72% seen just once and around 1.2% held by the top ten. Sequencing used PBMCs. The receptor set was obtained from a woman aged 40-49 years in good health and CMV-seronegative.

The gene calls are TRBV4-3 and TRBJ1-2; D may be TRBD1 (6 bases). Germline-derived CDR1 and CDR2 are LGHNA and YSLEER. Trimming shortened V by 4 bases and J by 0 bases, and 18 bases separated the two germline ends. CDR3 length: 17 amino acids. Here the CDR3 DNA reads TGCGCCAGCAGCCCGACCCCGGACAGCACGACTAACTATGGCTACACCTTC. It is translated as CASSPTPDSTTNYGYTF.

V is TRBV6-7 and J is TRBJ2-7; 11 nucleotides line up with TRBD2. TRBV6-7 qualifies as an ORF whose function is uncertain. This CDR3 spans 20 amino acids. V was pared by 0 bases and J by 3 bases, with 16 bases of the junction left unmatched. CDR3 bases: TGTGCCAGCAGTTACTCTCCCCCTCTAGCGGGGGGCCTATATCACTACGAGCAGTACGTC. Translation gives CASSYSPPLAGGLYHYEQYV.

The CDR3 is CASSIDLYGYTF. CDR3 bases: TGTGCCAGCAGCATAGATCTCTATGGCTACACCTTC. J is TRBJ1-2 and V is TRBV7-9, with no clear D. V lost 5 bases, J lost 4 bases, and 8 bases lay in between. The length of the CDR3 is 12 residues. Germline V gene data show CDR1 as SEHNR and CDR2 as FQNEAQ (reference sequence). Full variable domain (missing parts from reference TRBV7-9 and TRBJ1-2): DTGVSQNPRHKITKRGQNVTFRCDPISEHNRLYWYRQTLGQGPEFLTYFQNEAQLEKSRLLSDRFSAERPKGSFSTLEIQRTEQGDSAMYLCASSIDLYGYTFGSGTRLTVV.

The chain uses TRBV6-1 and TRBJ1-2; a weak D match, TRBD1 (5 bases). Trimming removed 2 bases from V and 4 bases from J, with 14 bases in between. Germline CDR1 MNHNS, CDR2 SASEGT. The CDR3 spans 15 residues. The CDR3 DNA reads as TGTGCCAGCAGTGAAACAGGATTGCAGGGCTATGGCTACACCTTC. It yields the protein CASSETGLQGYGYTF.

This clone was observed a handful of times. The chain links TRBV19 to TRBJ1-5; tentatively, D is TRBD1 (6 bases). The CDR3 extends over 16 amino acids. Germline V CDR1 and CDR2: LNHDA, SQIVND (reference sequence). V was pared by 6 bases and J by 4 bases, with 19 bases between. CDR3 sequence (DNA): TGTGCCAGTAGCTCCCGTACAGGGTCGGGGAATCAGCCCCAGCATTTT. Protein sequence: CASSSRTGSGNQPQHF.

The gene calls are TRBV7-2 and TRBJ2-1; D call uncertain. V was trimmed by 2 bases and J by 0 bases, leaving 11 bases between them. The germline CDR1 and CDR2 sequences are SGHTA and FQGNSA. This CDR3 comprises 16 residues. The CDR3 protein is CASSLLRRSSYNEQFF. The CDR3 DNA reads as TGTGCCAGCAGCTTATTGCGCCGGAGCTCCTACAATGAGCAGTTCTTC. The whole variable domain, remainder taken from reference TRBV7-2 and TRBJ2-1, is GAGVSQSPSNKVTEKGKDVELRCDPISGHTALYWYRQSLGQGLEFLIYFQGNSAPDKSGLPSDRFSAERTGGSVSTLTIQRTQQEDSAVYLCASSLLRRSSYNEQFFGPGTRLTVL.

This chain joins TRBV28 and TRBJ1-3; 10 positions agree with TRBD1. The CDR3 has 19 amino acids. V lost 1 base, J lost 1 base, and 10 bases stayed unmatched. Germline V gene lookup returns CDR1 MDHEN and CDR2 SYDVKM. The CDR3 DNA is TGTGCCAGCAGTTTATTTATACGAGGGGACAGGGGATCTGGAAACACCATATATTTT. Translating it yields CASSLFIRGDRGSGNTIYF.

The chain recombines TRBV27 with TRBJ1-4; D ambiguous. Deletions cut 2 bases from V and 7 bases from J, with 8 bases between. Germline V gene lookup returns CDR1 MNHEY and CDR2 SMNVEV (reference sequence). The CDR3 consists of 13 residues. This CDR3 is CASSLMGAEKLFF. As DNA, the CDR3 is TGTGCCAGCAGTTTAATGGGAGCTGAAAAACTGTTTTTT.

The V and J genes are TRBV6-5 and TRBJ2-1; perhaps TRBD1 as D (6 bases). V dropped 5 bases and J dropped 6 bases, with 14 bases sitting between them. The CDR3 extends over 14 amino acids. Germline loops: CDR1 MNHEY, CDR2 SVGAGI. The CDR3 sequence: CASSASGASNEQFF. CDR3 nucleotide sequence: TGTGCCAGCAGTGCATCAGGGGCCAGCAATGAGCAGTTCTTC.

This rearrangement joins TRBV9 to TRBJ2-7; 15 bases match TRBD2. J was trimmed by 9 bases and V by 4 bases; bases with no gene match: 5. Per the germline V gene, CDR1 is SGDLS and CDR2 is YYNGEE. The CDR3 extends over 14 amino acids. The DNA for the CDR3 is TGTGCCAGCAGCCTGGGACTAGCGGGGGGCCCGCAGTACTTC. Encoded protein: CASSLGLAGGPQYF.

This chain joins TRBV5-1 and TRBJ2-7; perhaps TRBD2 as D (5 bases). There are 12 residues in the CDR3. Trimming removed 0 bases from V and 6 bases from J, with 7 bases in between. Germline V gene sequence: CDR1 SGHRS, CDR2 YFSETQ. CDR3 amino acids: CASSLEGAEQYF. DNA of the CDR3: TGCGCCAGCAGCTTGGAGGGAGCCGAGCAGTACTTC.

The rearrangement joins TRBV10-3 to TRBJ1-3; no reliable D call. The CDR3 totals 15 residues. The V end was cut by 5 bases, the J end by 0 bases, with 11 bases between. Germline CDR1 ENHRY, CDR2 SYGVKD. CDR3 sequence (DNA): TGTGCCATCAGTTTCGACACCGCCTCTGGAAACACCATATATTTT. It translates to CAISFDTASGNTIYF.

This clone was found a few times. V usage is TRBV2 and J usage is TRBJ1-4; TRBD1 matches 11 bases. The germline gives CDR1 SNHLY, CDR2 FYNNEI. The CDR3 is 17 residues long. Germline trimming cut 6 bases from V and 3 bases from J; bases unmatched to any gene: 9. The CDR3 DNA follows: TGTGCCAGCAGCGAGCGGGACAGGGGGATATCTAATGAAAAACTGTTTTTT. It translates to CASSERDRGISNEKLFF.

CDR3 coding DNA: TGCGCCAGCGCTAGCGGGGGGCCGGTGGAGACCCAGTACTTC. It codes for CASASGGPVETQYF. The gene calls are TRBV10-2 and TRBJ2-5; 11 bases are a match to TRBD2. This CDR3 has 14 residues. Germline V gives CDR1 WSHSY, CDR2 SAAADI. V was pared by 8 bases and J by 5 bases, with 7 bases of the junction left unmatched.

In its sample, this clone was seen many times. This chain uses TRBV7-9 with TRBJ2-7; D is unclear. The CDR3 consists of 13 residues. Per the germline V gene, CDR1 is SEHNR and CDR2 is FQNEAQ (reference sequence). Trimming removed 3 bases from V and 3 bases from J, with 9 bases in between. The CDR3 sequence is CASSFYYYYEQYF. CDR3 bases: TGTGCCAGCAGCTTTTACTACTACTACGAGCAGTACTTC.